This TCR beta chain is from a study of chemoradiotherapy in HPV16-positive cancers. Study as a whole: A couple of HPV16-positive patients' cells yielded candidate HPV-specific clones and common motifs. Study-wide results and caveats: The functional HPV-specific definition rests on just two HPV16-positive patients.

Generated by immunoSEQ multiplex PCR, the TCRdb table keeps only in-frame clones and is missing some. The data show 11,000 or so clones, 55% to 65% seen once. On this clone itself: Its antigen is not known.

Over chemoradiotherapy, repertoires were sampled more than once. This CDR3 comprises 14 residues. Trimming removed 5 bases from V and 5 bases from J, with 17 bases in between. Germline V gives CDR1 GTSNPN, CDR2 SVGIG (reference sequence). The receptor was isolated from a human donor with HPV-associated anogenital cancer. The V gene is TRBV30, the J gene TRBJ2-3; D possibly corresponds to TRBD2 (7 bases). The sample was acquired from a patient who underwent chemoradiotherapy. For the CDR3, the DNA is TGTGCCTGGTCGGCAGGGGCGGGAGAAGATACGCAGTATTTT. It yields the protein CAWSAGAGEDTQYF.